What follows is one T cell receptor (beta chain) and its context. The CDR3 is 14 residues long. Germline V CDR1 and CDR2: SGHAT, FQNNGV. The germline V and J ends were trimmed by 5 bases and 4 bases, with 9 bases remaining between them. Here immunoSEQ multiplex PCR was the method, and the copy in TCRdb shows in-frame clones only, minus some. The sample lists nearly 400,000 clones; approximately 91% were seen once. The data are from a study of Ad26.COV2.S vaccination and SARS-CoV-2 variants. The treatment: around 19 received Ad26.COV2.S at low or high dose, single or two shots; 5 received placebo; per-sample allocation not given. Sample collection was performed on day 63 after the first vaccine or placebo injection.

The sequences come from peripheral blood, collected in a trial of Ad26.COV2.S vaccine versus placebo. The chain has TRBV11-2 and TRBJ2-6, with unresolved D. This clonotype was obtained from a person between 18 and 59 years old who received the Ad26.COV2.S COVID-19 vaccine or a placebo. CDR3 DNA: TGTGCCAGCAGCCGGGTGGGCGGGGCCAACGTCCTGACTTTC. Amino acid sequence: CASSRVGGANVLTF.